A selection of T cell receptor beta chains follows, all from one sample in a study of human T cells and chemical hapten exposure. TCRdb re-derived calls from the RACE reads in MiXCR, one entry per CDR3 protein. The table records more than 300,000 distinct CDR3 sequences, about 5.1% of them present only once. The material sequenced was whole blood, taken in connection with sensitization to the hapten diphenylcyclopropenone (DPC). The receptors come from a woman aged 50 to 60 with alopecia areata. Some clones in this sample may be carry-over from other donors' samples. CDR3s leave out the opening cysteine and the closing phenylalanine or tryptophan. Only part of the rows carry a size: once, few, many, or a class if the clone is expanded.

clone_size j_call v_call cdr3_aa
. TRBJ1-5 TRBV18 ASSPNREGNQPQH
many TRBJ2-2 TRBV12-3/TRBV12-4 ASYRDTGELF
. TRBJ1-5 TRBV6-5 ASSPQVSNQPQH
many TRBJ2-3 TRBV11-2 ASNLGGTDTQY
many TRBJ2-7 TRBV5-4 ASSFPTGTSGGDEQY
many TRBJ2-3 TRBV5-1 ASSLLGGGGATDTQY
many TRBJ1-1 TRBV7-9 ASSLAHSGTGWENTEAF
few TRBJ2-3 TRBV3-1 ASSHPGTTPGGGDTQY
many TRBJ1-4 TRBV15 ATSPGPGGKLF
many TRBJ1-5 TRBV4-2 ASSQDRQGSQPQH
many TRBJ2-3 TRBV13 ASSLEAGGFTDTQY
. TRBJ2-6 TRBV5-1 ASSLGQGTSGANVLT
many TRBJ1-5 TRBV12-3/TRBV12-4 ASSSPPDQPQH
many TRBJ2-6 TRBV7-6 ASSVRDRGSGANVLT
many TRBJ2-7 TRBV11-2 ASSLTPYRVGSYEQY
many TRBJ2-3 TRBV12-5 ASGLGTPGTSGTDTQY
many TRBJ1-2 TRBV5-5 ASTVDTYYGYT
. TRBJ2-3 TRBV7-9 ASSLSKTDTQY
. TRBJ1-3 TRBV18 ASSPLEVLGGNTIY
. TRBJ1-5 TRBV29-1 SVAGTGRDQPQH
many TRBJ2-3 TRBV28 ASSTPSGRKTDTQY
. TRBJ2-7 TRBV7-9 ASSSPKGITYEQY
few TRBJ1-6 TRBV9 ASSVGTEGYSPLH
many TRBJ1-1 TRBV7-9 ASSSQGNTEAF
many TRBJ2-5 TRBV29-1 SADGGQETQY
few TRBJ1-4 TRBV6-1 GTRGTTNEKLF